These T cell receptor beta chains were read from a single sample in a study of cytomegalovirus exposure and HLA in healthy donors. Sequencing was performed with immunoSEQ multiplex PCR; in TCRdb, only in-frame clones are kept and a portion is missing. The sample has approximately 50,000 clones, 81% seen once. The sample was PBMCs. The receptors here all came from a boy aged 5-17 years in good health and CMV-seropositive. The CDR3 runs from the conserved cysteine through the conserved F or W. The order of the fields is CDR3 DNA, CDR3 protein, J gene, V gene, D gene, clone size. D genes are given only for firm matches. Size is omitted from some rows. Given values are once, few, many or a class for expanded clones.

TGCGCCAGCTCGACCGGGACTTTCACAGATACGCAGTATTTT,CASSTGTFTDTQYF,TRBJ2-3,TRBV5-1,.,.
TGCGCCAGCAGCGCCCGACAGGTCTTCGATGAGCAGTTCTTC,CASSARQVFDEQFF,TRBJ2-1,TRBV5-1,.,.
TGTGCCAGCAGCGTAGGACCAGGGGACTATGGCTACACCTTC,CASSVGPGDYGYTF,TRBJ1-2,TRBV9,.,.
TGTTCCAGCAGCCCCCAGGGTTTTATCACTGAAGCTTTCTTT,CSSSPQGFITEAFF,TRBJ1-1,TRBV7-9,.,.
TGCGCCAGCAGCCAAGAAGGCAGGGGGAGTGAAAAACTGTTTTTT,CASSQEGRGSEKLFF,TRBJ1-4,TRBV4-1,TRBD1,.
TGCGCCAGCAGCCAAGACATTGCTAATGAAAAACTGTTTTTT,CASSQDIANEKLFF,TRBJ1-4,TRBV5-1,.,.
TGTGCCAGTAATTTCTTTCAGGGATCGAACACTGAAGCTTTCTTT,CASNFFQGSNTEAFF,TRBJ1-1,TRBV19,.,once
TGCGCCAGCAGCCCTCACCGGACAGGGGGAAACTACGAGCAGTACTTC,CASSPHRTGGNYEQYF,TRBJ2-7,TRBV4-1,TRBD1,.
TGTGCTAGTGGTTTGTTGGCGGGGATAGGCAATGAGCAGTTCTTC,CASGLLAGIGNEQFF,TRBJ2-1,TRBV12-5,.,.
TGTGCCAGCAGCCTACTACCGGGACAGGGAAACATTCAGTACTTC,CASSLLPGQGNIQYF,TRBJ2-4,TRBV27,TRBD1,.
TGTGCCAGCAGTCCTCAGGGGGCTTTCACTGAAGCTTTCTTT,CASSPQGAFTEAFF,TRBJ1-1,TRBV6-5,TRBD1,.
TGTGCCAGCAGCCAAGAAGAGCAAGCGGGGGGGTACCAAGAGACCCAGTACTTC,CASSQEEQAGGYQETQYF,TRBJ2-5,TRBV4-2,TRBD2,once
TGTGCCAGCAGGTCGACAGAGATCTACGAGCAGTACTTC,CASRSTEIYEQYF,TRBJ2-7,TRBV6-1,.,.
TGTGCCAGCAGCTTAGCGCGAACAGGGGGGGATGAGCAGTTCTTC,CASSLARTGGDEQFF,TRBJ2-1,TRBV7-9,.,few
TGCAGTGCCGGGACACCCGTAGGGCAGTACTTC,CSAGTPVGQYF,TRBJ2-7,TRBV20-1,.,.
TGTGCCAGCAGCGGGCGGGACAGAGGACACACTGAAGCTTTCTTT,CASSGRDRGHTEAFF,TRBJ1-1,TRBV9,TRBD1,once
TGTGCCAGCAGCCGCACCGGGACAGGGCAAGAGACCCAGTACTTC,CASSRTGTGQETQYF,TRBJ2-5,TRBV4-2,TRBD1,.
TGTGCCAGCAGCCAAGAGAGCCCCTTTCGGAAACTGTTTTTT,CASSQESPFRKLFF,TRBJ1-4,TRBV4-2,.,.
TGTGCCAGCAGTTTTAGTCGTCGGGGAGAAGCTTTCTTT,CASSFSRRGEAFF,TRBJ1-1,TRBV7-2,.,once
TGTGCCAGCCCCGCGGGGAGCCGGGAGCTGTTTTTT,CASPAGSRELFF,TRBJ2-2,TRBV6-1,.,.
TGCGCCAGCAGCCACCAAGACCTAATCGGGGGGGCGTACGAGCAGTACTTC,CASSHQDLIGGAYEQYF,TRBJ2-7,TRBV4-1,TRBD2,.
TGTGCCATCAGTGATCGAGTTTACGAGCAGTACTTC,CAISDRVYEQYF,TRBJ2-7,TRBV10-3,.,.
TGTGCCAGCTCACCACGACAGGGGGACACTGAAGCTTTCTTT,CASSPRQGDTEAFF,TRBJ1-1,TRBV18,TRBD1,.
TGTGCCAGCAGCTTGGGACTAGCGGGGGACAATGAGCAGTTCTTC,CASSLGLAGDNEQFF,TRBJ2-1,TRBV13,TRBD2,.
TGCGCCAGCAGCTTAGCGGTGGAAGAGACCCAGTACTTC,CASSLAVEETQYF,TRBJ2-5,TRBV5-1,.,.
TGTGCCAGCAGCGATAGTCGTGTAAATGGCTACACCTTC,CASSDSRVNGYTF,TRBJ1-2,TRBV6-6,.,.
TGTGCCAGCAGTTTAGGCCACGAGCAGTACTTC,CASSLGHEQYF,TRBJ2-7,TRBV27,.,.
TGTGCCACCAGCACGGGACTAGCGGACCAAGAGACCCAGTACTTC,CATSTGLADQETQYF,TRBJ2-5,TRBV15,TRBD2,.
TGTGCCAGCCATCAACCGGGACAGGTGGATGAAGCTTTCTTT,CASHQPGQVDEAFF,TRBJ1-1,TRBV5-6,TRBD1,.
TGTGCCAGCGGGGACAGGAGAGAGCAGCCCCAGCATTTT,CASGDRREQPQHF,TRBJ1-5,TRBV2,TRBD1,.
TGTGCCAGCAGTAGACAGGGAATAAGAGACACCATATATTTT,CASSRQGIRDTIYF,TRBJ1-3,TRBV6-5,TRBD1,.
TGTGCCAGTAGTATACCCAACCAAGAGACCCAGTACTTC,CASSIPNQETQYF,TRBJ2-5,TRBV19,.,once
TGTGCCAGCAGCCGGCGGACAGGGGTAACCGGGGAGCTGTTTTTT,CASSRRTGVTGELFF,TRBJ2-2,TRBV7-8,TRBD1,.
TGTGCCAGCAGTTACTCGACAGGGGGCCATTCACCCCTCCACTTT,CASSYSTGGHSPLHF,TRBJ1-6,TRBV6-5,TRBD1,.
TGTGCCAGCAGGACAGGGAACACTGAAGCTTTCTTT,CASRTGNTEAFF,TRBJ1-1,TRBV27,.,.
TGTGCCATCAATGACCTATTGAACTATGGCTACACCTTC,CAINDLLNYGYTF,TRBJ1-2,TRBV10-3,.,.